This TCR beta chain was recovered during a study of blood T cell repertoires in COVID-19. Overall study context: Both acute and convalescent COVID-19 samples were obtained from the United States, Italy and Spain. Sample material is recorded as cDNA or gDNA derived from T cells, B-cell-depleted T cells, or PBMCs.

Per the authors' pipeline: Reference gene primers were amplified, and this amplification served to estimate nucleated cell counts. Sequencing was performed with immunoSEQ multiplex PCR; in TCRdb, only in-frame clones are kept and a portion is missing. V and J calls and clone size are copied from that table; D and trimming were computed from the DNA. The sample holds 200,000 to 250,000 clones, around 82% seen once. This CDR3 region has 13 residues. The ends lost 4 bases at V and 6 bases at J; junction bases unmatched: 5. The sample consisted of peripheral blood. This chain links TRBV12-3 or TRBV12-4 with TRBJ1-1; TRBD1 agrees at 7 bases. This TCR derives from a woman in her seventies with acute or convalescent COVID-19. The DNA for the CDR3 is TGTGCCAGCAGTTCTAGCCAGGGGGCTGAAGCTTTCTTT. This gives the protein CASSSSQGAEAFF.